The rows below give T cell receptor beta chains drawn from one sample of a study of cytomegalovirus exposure and HLA in healthy donors. Produced via immunoSEQ multiplex PCR; TCRdb's table is partial and in-frame only. The listing contains 130,000 or so clones. Sequencing used PBMCs. Receptor source: a woman aged 40 to 55 in good health and CMV-seronegative. Both conserved end residues are part of each CDR3. The D gene is left open where the match is weak.

TRBV7-9,TRBJ2-1,NA,TGTGCCAGCAGCTCCGGCCGGACAGAGCAGTTCTTC,CASSSGRTEQFF
TRBV4-3,TRBJ2-2,NA,TGCGCCAGCAGCCAAGGACAGAAGGACACCGGGGAGCTGTTTTTT,CASSQGQKDTGELFF
TRBV5-1,TRBJ2-2,TRBD2,TGCGCCAGCAGCTTCGAGCGGGGGGGCGACACCGGGGAGCTGTTTTTT,CASSFERGGDTGELFF
TRBV19,TRBJ1-5,NA,TGTGCCAGTAATTTTAGGAGTAGCAATCAGCCCCAGCATTTT,CASNFRSSNQPQHF
TRBV2,TRBJ1-5,NA,TGTGCCAGCAGTGACCAGGGTCGACAGCCCCAGCATTTT,CASSDQGRQPQHF
TRBV28,TRBJ1-2,TRBD1,TGTGCCAGCAGTTTACTTCCAGGGGGCGGCTATGGCTACACCTTC,CASSLLPGGGYGYTF
TRBV5-8,TRBJ2-7,NA,TGTGCCAGCAGCTTAAGGGGGTATACAACCGAGCAGTACTTC,CASSLRGYTTEQYF
TRBV7-6,TRBJ1-1,NA,TGTGCCAGCAGCTTAGCGGTTATCAGGGGAAGAGCTGAAGCTTTCTTT,CASSLAVIRGRAEAFF
TRBV7-9,TRBJ1-1,NA,TGTGCCAGCAGCCCCGACAGGTTGAGCACTGAAGCTTTCTTT,CASSPDRLSTEAFF
TRBV5-1,TRBJ2-4,TRBD1,TGCGCCAGCAGTACCGGGACAGGGTCCAAAAACATTCAGTACTTC,CASSTGTGSKNIQYF
TRBV7-8,TRBJ1-5,NA,TGTGCCAGCAGCTCTAGCCGGTTCAATCAGCCCCAGCATTTT,CASSSSRFNQPQHF
TRBV7-2,TRBJ2-5,TRBD1,TGTGCCAGCAGCTCGGGACAGCAAGAGACCCAGTACTTC,CASSSGQQETQYF
TRBV10-3,TRBJ1-3,NA,TGTGCCATCACCGGGGGAAACACCATATATTTT,CAITGGNTIYF
TRBV7-2,TRBJ1-2,TRBD1,TGTGCCAGCAGCACCCGGACAGGTTATTATGGCTACACCTTC,CASSTRTGYYGYTF
TRBV14,TRBJ2-5,NA,TGTGCCAGCAGCCAGGAGACAGACGGGGGGACCCAGTACTTC,CASSQETDGGTQYF
TRBV6-1,TRBJ1-5,TRBD1,TGTGCCAGCAGAAGACAGGGGGGAAACAATCAGCCCCAGCATTTT,CASRRQGGNNQPQHF
TRBV5-4,TRBJ1-1,NA,TGTGCCAGCAGCGACAGAGCCTCTTTGAACACTGAAGCTTTCTTT,CASSDRASLNTEAFF
TRBV10-2,TRBJ2-2,TRBD2,TGCGCCAGCAGAACGGGGGGGGCGGGCACCGGGGAGCTGTTTTTT,CASRTGGAGTGELFF
TRBV9,TRBJ2-3,NA,TGTGCCAGCAGCGAACGAACAGGGCCCCGCACAGATACGCAGTATTTT,CASSERTGPRTDTQYF
TRBV4-3,TRBJ1-6,NA,TGCGCCAGCAGCCAAGCCCCGGGAGGCTCCTATAATTCACCCCTCCACTTT,CASSQAPGGSYNSPLHF
TRBV10-3,TRBJ2-5,TRBD1,TGTGCCATCAATAGGGGACAGGGAGGCGAGACCCAGTACTTC,CAINRGQGGETQYF
TRBV5-4,TRBJ2-5,TRBD2,TGTGCCAGCAGCTTCGGGGGGGAGGTTTTAGAGACCCAGTACTTC,CASSFGGEVLETQYF
TRBV6-5,TRBJ2-7,NA,TGTGCCAGCAGAACCCCCCGGACTGGCTACGAGCAGTACTTC,CASRTPRTGYEQYF
TRBV5-1,TRBJ2-1,NA,TGCGCCAGCAGCTTGGTAGGGGGCAATGAGCAGTTCTTC,CASSLVGGNEQFF
TRBV6-1,TRBJ2-6,NA,TGTGCCAGCAGCGGAGGGGGGGCGGGGGCCAACGTCCTGACTTTC,CASSGGGAGANVLTF
TRBV7-3,TRBJ2-3,NA,TGTGCCAGCAGCTCCTCGGCGGCAACAGATACGCAGTATTTT,CASSSSAATDTQYF
TRBV6-6,TRBJ1-1,NA,TGTGCCAGCAGTTACTCTTTTCGGGCTTTCTTT,CASSYSFRAFF
TRBV28,TRBJ1-2,TRBD1,TGTGCCAGCAGGGTAGGACAGGGGTATGGCTACACCTTC,CASRVGQGYGYTF
TRBV7-2,TRBJ1-4,NA,TGTGCCAGCAGCTTAGTCGCAGGCCCAGGAGAAAAACTGTTTTTT,CASSLVAGPGEKLFF
TRBV6-1,TRBJ1-1,TRBD1,TGTGCCAGCAGTGCATTACAGGGGGCGTTCGCTGAAGCTTTCTTT,CASSALQGAFAEAFF
TRBV7-9,TRBJ1-5,NA,TGTGCCAGCAGCTTATCCCAGTCAGAAGAGGGGCCCCAGCATTTT,CASSLSQSEEGPQHF
TRBV18,TRBJ1-3,NA,TGTGCCAGCTCACCACTTCGTTTCGGAAGGGACTTAGGAAACACCATATATTTT,CASSPLRFGRDLGNTIYF
TRBV7-2,TRBJ2-2,NA,TGTGCCAGCAGCTTAGTGGTCACAAACACCGGGGAGCTGTTTTTT,CASSLVVTNTGELFF
TRBV4-1,TRBJ1-1,TRBD1,TGCGCCAGCAGCCTAAGGTCAGGGGGTGGAACTGAAGCTTTCTTT,CASSLRSGGGTEAFF
TRBV5-6,TRBJ1-2,TRBD1,TGTGCCAGCAGCTGGACAGGGGCTAACTATGGCTACACCTTC,CASSWTGANYGYTF
TRBV7-6,TRBJ1-3,TRBD1,TGTGCCAGCAGCGTAGGACAGGGATACCACTCTGGAAACACCATATATTTT,CASSVGQGYHSGNTIYF
TRBV7-3,TRBJ1-6,TRBD1,TGTGCCAGCAGCTTAATAGCAGGGGGCTATTCACCCCTCCACTTT,CASSLIAGGYSPLHF
TRBV5-8,TRBJ2-7,NA,TGTGCCAGCAGCGGGAGCGTAACCTACGAGCAGTACTTC,CASSGSVTYEQYF
TRBV2,TRBJ1-6,TRBD1,TGTGCCAGCAGGGGGGACAGGGTAAATTCACCCCTCCACTTT,CASRGDRVNSPLHF
TRBV14,TRBJ1-2,NA,TGTGCCAGCAGCCAAGATACGGGCAGGGGAAACTATGGCTACACCTTC,CASSQDTGRGNYGYTF
TRBV11-2,TRBJ1-4,TRBD1,TGTGCCAGCAGCTCCCCGGGACAGGGAGATGAAAAACTGTTTTTT,CASSSPGQGDEKLFF
TRBV6-5,TRBJ2-2,NA,TGTGCCAGCAGGTTACCAGGGAACGCCGGGGAGCTGTTTTTT,CASRLPGNAGELFF
TRBV7-3,TRBJ2-3,NA,TGTGCCAGCAGCTTATCTCCGGGGAGAGTGGATACGCAGTATTTT,CASSLSPGRVDTQYF
TRBV19,TRBJ1-2,NA,TGTGCCAGTACCACAGGGTTCTATGGCTACACCTTC,CASTTGFYGYTF
TRBV28,TRBJ2-2,NA,TGTGCCAGCTGCAGGGGGACTAGGACCGGGGAGCTGTTTTTT,CASCRGTRTGELFF